The TCR beta chain described here comes from a study of blood T cell repertoires in COVID-19. Measured with immunoSEQ multiplex PCR; TCRdb has only the in-frame clones, and not every one. In the table there are under 100,000 clones, roughly four fifths of which are singletons. The V gene end was trimmed by 0 bases and the J gene end by 2 bases; junction bases not matched to a gene: 9. This CDR3 region has 19 residues. The germline V gene encodes CDR1 SGHDT and CDR2 YYEEEE. The origin of this receptor is a woman aged 80 or over with active or convalescent COVID-19. This chain links TRBV5-6 with TRBJ2-1, with TRBD2 matching 12 bases. Sequencing was performed on peripheral blood. Here the CDR3 DNA reads TGTGCCAGCAGCTTGGCCGGGTCTAGCGGGGGGGTGACCTACAATGAGCAGTTCTTC. Protein: CASSLAGSSGGVTYNEQFF.